One and the same sample provided the 26 T cell receptor beta chains below, sequenced in a study of cytomegalovirus exposure and HLA in healthy donors. Vbeta (60) and Jbeta (13) primers were used in the PCR. TCRdb's copy holds only in-frame clones and misses some; the assay was immunoSEQ multiplex PCR. The sample shows roughly 230,000 clones, 80% to 95% of them seen only once. Material for sequencing was PBMCs. Receptor source: a girl aged 2-10 years in good health and CMV-seronegative.

The genes are TRBV6-5 and TRBJ2-6; 8 bases match TRBD2. Germline V gene lookup returns CDR1 MNHEY and CDR2 SVGAGI. The V gene end was trimmed by 7 bases and the J gene end by 4 bases; junction bases not matched to a gene: 6. The CDR3 runs 15 residues. CDR3 in amino acids: CASTSRGAGANVLTF. Written as DNA, the CDR3 is TGTGCCAGCACCTCGCGGGGGGCAGGGGCCAACGTCCTGACTTTC.

In its sample, this clone was seen once. This chain links TRBV7-6 with TRBJ2-1, with D perhaps TRBD2 (6 bases). The CDR3 sequence is 17 residues long. Germline assignment: CDR1 SGHVS and CDR2 FNYEAQ. Trimming cost V 5 bases and J 6 bases, with 23 bases left between them. In DNA, the CDR3 is TGTGCCAGCAGCCCGCGACCGAGCGGAGCGGGCTCCAATGAGCAGTTCTTC. This gives the protein CASSPRPSGAGSNEQFF.

The chain is built from TRBV6-5 and TRBJ2-7; a weak D match, TRBD2 (5 bases). Trimming took 1 base from V and 5 from J, leaving 15 bases between them. CDR1 and CDR2 from the germline V gene are MNHEY and SVGAGI. The CDR3 has 15 amino acids. The CDR3 spells CASSYYGGGSHEQYF. DNA of the CDR3: TGTGCCAGCAGTTACTATGGCGGCGGGTCCCACGAGCAGTACTTC.

The sample holds one count of this clone. The J gene is TRBJ2-7, the V gene TRBV25-1; TRBD2 agrees at 13 bases. The germline gives CDR1 MGHDK, CDR2 SYGVNS. With 3 bases clipped from V and 2 bases from J, the junction kept 7 bases outside the gene matches. The CDR3 sequence is 17 residues long. CDR3 in DNA: TGTGCCAGCAGTGACCATAAGGGACTAGCGGGAACCTACGAGCAGTACTTC. It translates to CASSDHKGLAGTYEQYF.

This clone was found a few times. The chain couples TRBV5-4 to TRBJ2-1, with D maybe TRBD1 (6 bases). CDR3 length equals 14 residues. Germline loops: CDR1 SGHNT, CDR2 YYREEE (reference sequence). Trimming pared 0 bases from V and 7 bases from J, leaving 11 bases between. The CDR3 protein is CASSLGTVKNEQFF. DNA for the CDR3: TGTGCCAGCAGCTTGGGGACAGTTAAAAATGAGCAGTTCTTC.

The chain combines TRBV9 with TRBJ1-6; the D gene is possibly TRBD1 (5 bases). Trimming shortened V by 5 bases and J by 0 bases, and 21 bases separated the two germline ends. CDR1 and CDR2 from the germline V gene are SGDLS and YYNGEE. This CDR3 region has 19 residues. CDR3 loop: CASSKGGTPLSSYNSPLHF. DNA for the CDR3: TGTGCCAGCAGTAAAGGCGGGACTCCCCTAAGCTCCTATAATTCACCCCTCCACTTT.

This sequence joins TRBV2 and TRBJ2-5, with TRBD1 matching over 9 bases. The CDR3 spans 16 residues. V was clipped by 6 bases and J by 3 bases; unmatched bases: 11. CDR1 and CDR2 from the germline V gene are SNHLY and FYNNEI. The CDR3 DNA is TGTGCCAGCAGCCAACACTTACAGGGGGCGGAAGAGACCCAGTACTTC. Protein product: CASSQHLQGAEETQYF.

The chain couples TRBV2 to TRBJ2-2, with 8 bases matching TRBD2. The germline V gene encodes CDR1 SNHLY and CDR2 FYNNEI. V dropped 6 bases and J dropped 0; count of bases not matched to a gene: 3. This CDR3 has 15 amino acids. This CDR3 reads CASRELAANTGELFF. CDR3 coding DNA: TGTGCCAGCAGAGAACTAGCGGCGAACACCGGGGAGCTGTTTTTT.

V gene TRBV28 combines with J gene TRBJ1-6, with a possible D match to TRBD1 (6 bases). V was pared by 4 bases and J by 9 bases, with 19 bases between. The V gene's germline CDR1 is MDHEN and CDR2 SYDVKM. CDR3 length: 16 amino acids. The CDR3 sequence: CASSSPSDRRSSPLHF. The CDR3 region has the DNA TGTGCCAGCAGTTCCCCCAGTGACAGGAGAAGTTCACCCCTCCACTTT. Drawing the rest from reference TRBV28 and TRBJ1-6, the complete variable domain is DVKVTQSSRYLVKRTGEKVFLECVQDMDHENMFWYRQDPGLGLRLIYFSYDVKMKEKGDIPEGYSVSREKKERFSLILESASTNQTSMYLCASSSPSDRRSSPLHFGNGTRLTVT.

The chain recombines TRBV18 with TRBJ2-5; tentative D call: TRBD2 (6 bases). Germline V gives CDR1 KGHSH, CDR2 LQKENI. The CDR3 extends over 15 amino acids. V was pared by 0 bases and J by 5 bases, with 13 bases between. CDR3 sequence reads: CASSPPSTSRETQYF. The CDR3 DNA follows: TGTGCCAGCTCACCACCGTCAACTAGCAGGGAGACCCAGTACTTC.

CDR3 bases: TGTGCCAGCAGCCATAGCAATCAGCCCCAGCATTTT. It yields the protein CASSHSNQPQHF. The chain recombines TRBV28 with TRBJ1-5; no definite D call. CDR1 and CDR2 (germline): MDHEN, SYDVKM. The CDR3 is made up of 12 amino acids. Trimming removed 6 bases at V and 0 bases at J, with 3 bases between.

The CDR3 loop reads CASSLWEGGKDEQFF. The CDR3 DNA reads as TGTGCCAGCAGCTTATGGGAGGGAGGGAAGGATGAGCAGTTCTTC. V gene TRBV7-9 combines with J gene TRBJ2-1, with TRBD2 identical over 7 bases. The CDR3 sequence is 15 residues long. The germline V gene has CDR1 SEHNR and CDR2 FQNEAQ (reference sequence). J lost 8 bases, V lost 2 bases, and 9 bases had no gene match.

The J gene is TRBJ1-1, the V gene TRBV2; a possible D gene is TRBD1 (6 bases). The CDR3 contains 12 residues. Deletions cut 7 bases from V and 6 bases from J, with 12 bases between. Germline values: CDR1 SNHLY, CDR2 FYNNEI. This CDR3 is CASKGGAPEAFF. For the CDR3, the DNA is TGTGCCAGCAAGGGGGGGGCTCCTGAAGCTTTCTTT. Together with reference TRBV2 and TRBJ1-1, the CDR3 gives the full variable domain: EPEVTQTPSHQVTQMGQEVILRCVPISNHLYFYWYRQILGQKVEFLVSFYNNEISEKSEIFDDQFSVERPDGSNFTLKIRSTKLEDSAMYFCASKGGAPEAFFGQGTRLTVV.

This chain joins TRBV28 and TRBJ2-3; D unclear. Trimming shortened V by 1 base and J by 5 bases, and 4 bases separated the two germline ends. The CDR3 extends over 12 amino acids. Germline V lookup: CDR1 MDHEN, CDR2 SYDVKM. For the CDR3, the DNA is TGTGCCAGCAGTTTATCTCGAGATACGCAGTATTTT. This codes for CASSLSRDTQYF.

The chain joins TRBV7-9 to TRBJ2-3, with a tentative D call TRBD1 (6 bases). From germline, CDR1 is SEHNR and CDR2 FQNEAQ (reference sequence). The CDR3 consists of 14 residues. Deletions cut 4 bases from V and 4 bases from J, with 12 bases between. The CDR3 coding sequence is TGTGCCAGCAGCTACCTACAGGGTCCAGATACGCAGTATTTT. It translates to CASSYLQGPDTQYF.

This clone has only one observation. The V and J genes are TRBV4-2 and TRBJ2-1, with D unresolved. The V end lost 4 bases, the J end lost 9 bases, and 10 bases lay between the germline ends. CDR1 and CDR2 from the germline V gene are LGHNA and YNFKEQ. The length of the CDR3 is 12 residues. CDR3 nucleotide sequence: TGTGCCAGCAGCCTCGATAGAATTGAGCAGTTCTTC. Amino acids: CASSLDRIEQFF.

Comment on this clone: The same CDR3 is also encoded by other DNA sequences in this sample. The DNA for the CDR3 is TGCGCCAGCAGTTTAGCGACAGGGCCTAACACTGAAGCTTTCTTT. Its protein is CASSLATGPNTEAFF. This chain uses TRBV5-1 with TRBJ1-1; 7 bases are shared with TRBD1. The germline gives CDR1 SGHRS, CDR2 YFSETQ. This CDR3 has 15 amino acids. V lost 5 bases and J lost 2; bases outside the gene matches: 9.

The chain has TRBV13 and TRBJ1-1, with a weak D call TRBD1 (5 bases). The CDR3 extends over 12 amino acids. Trimming took 4 bases from V and 7 from J, leaving 10 bases between them. CDR1 and CDR2 from the germline V gene are PRHDT and FYEKMQ (reference sequence). This chain's CDR3 is CASSSQGSEAFF. The CDR3 DNA follows: TGTGCCAGCAGCTCCCAGGGAAGTGAAGCTTTCTTT.

This chain joins TRBV5-4 and TRBJ2-5, with D possibly TRBD2 on 5 matching bases. The CDR3 sequence is 15 residues long. From germline, CDR1 is SGHNT and CDR2 YYREEE (reference sequence). With 3 bases removed from V and 11 bases from J, the gap between germline ends came to 23 bases. For the CDR3, the DNA is TGTGCCAGCAGCTCGGTCGTTGCAGGATCGTGGGAGCAGTACTTC. Translation: CASSSVVAGSWEQYF.

The chain couples TRBV5-8 to TRBJ1-2; 8 positions agree with TRBD1. V was pared by 1 base and J by 7 bases, with 6 bases of the junction left unmatched. This CDR3 comprises 14 residues. Germline CDR1 is SGHTS and CDR2 is YDEGEE. The CDR3 DNA is TGTGCCAGCAGCTTGATTGGACAGGGCCGTGGCTACACCTTC. It is translated as CASSLIGQGRGYTF.

Worth noting for this clone: This specimen includes other DNA sequences encoding the same CDR3. The chain uses TRBV7-9 and TRBJ1-1; TRBD1 agrees at 7 bases. CDR1 SEHNR and CDR2 FQNEAQ come from the germline V gene (reference sequence). This CDR3 region has 13 residues. The CDR3 loop is CAGLTGEEAEAFF. The CDR3 nucleotides read TGTGCAGGATTAACAGGGGAGGAAGCTGAAGCTTTCTTT.

The V gene is TRBV27, the J gene TRBJ1-1; D unresolved. Germline lookup yields CDR1 MNHEY and CDR2 SMNVEV (reference sequence). The CDR3 length is 13 residues. The V end lost 6 bases, the J end lost 3 bases, and 11 bases lay between the germline ends. The CDR3 bases are TGTGCCAGCAGCCCGGGTGGCCACACTGAAGCTTTCTTT. Encoded protein: CASSPGGHTEAFF.

The J gene is TRBJ1-6, the V gene TRBV2; 8 bases line up with TRBD1. Per the germline V gene, CDR1 is SNHLY and CDR2 is FYNNEI. Trimming removed 4 bases from V and 0 bases from J; junction bases left unmatched: 5. CDR3 length: 17 residues. Here the CDR3 DNA reads TGTGCCAGCAGTGCCCGGGACAGGAGCTCCTATAATTCACCCCTCCACTTT. Its protein product is CASSARDRSSYNSPLHF.

The rearrangement joins TRBV7-8 to TRBJ1-4; 7 nucleotides agree with TRBD1. The CDR3 has 14 amino acids. Germline-derived CDR1 and CDR2 are SGHVS and FQNEAQ. V lost 7 bases and J lost 6; bases outside the gene matches: 8. Here the CDR3 DNA reads TGTGCCAGCACCACCAGGGGGAAGGATGAAAAACTGTTTTTT. Its protein product is CASTTRGKDEKLFF.

The chain employs TRBV5-1 and TRBJ2-5, with 10 nucleotides matching TRBD2. The CDR3 sequence is 14 residues long. CDR1 and CDR2 from the germline V gene are SGHRS and YFSETQ. V was clipped by 5 bases and J by 4 bases; unmatched bases: 5. CDR3 amino acids: CASSLAGVAETQYF. CDR3 nucleotide sequence: TGCGCCAGCAGTCTAGCGGGAGTCGCAGAGACCCAGTACTTC. Filled out from reference TRBV5-1 and TRBJ2-5, the complete variable domain reads KAGVTQTPRYLIKTRGQQVTLSCSPISGHRSVSWYQQTPGQGLQFLFEYFSETQRNKGNFPGRFSGRQFSNSRSEMNVSTLELGDSALYLCASSLAGVAETQYFGPGTRLLVL.

This rearrangement joins TRBV6-5 to TRBJ1-2; no clear D gene. Germline values: CDR1 MNHEY, CDR2 SVGAGI. V lost 0 bases to trimming and J lost 4 bases, with 9 bases between them. CDR3 length equals 14 residues. For the CDR3, the DNA is TGTGCCAGCAGTTACTCTACGGGTGGCTATGGCTACACCTTC. It yields the protein CASSYSTGGYGYTF.